This TCR beta chain was identified during a study of CD8 T cells in ankylosing spondylitis. Study-wide results and limits: Prior literature has documented some motif variants in synovial fluid and blood from reactive arthritis. Seemingly characteristic of ankylosing spondylitis blood was a TCR beta motif consisting of fewer than 10 highly homologous variants. Disease-linked clones were found to be CD8+ and relatively rare in peripheral blood.

CDR1 and CDR2 (germline): SGHRS, YFSETQ. The CDR3 covers 16 residues. Trimming pared 6 bases from V and 4 bases from J, leaving 19 bases between. About this clonotype itself: Its antigen is unidentified.

Library preparation for TCR beta used quantitative 5'-RACE with molecular barcodes. MiXCR, run by TCRdb on the 5' RACE reads, gives a single entry per CDR3 protein. The data contain around 890,000 distinct CDR3 sequences, 10% to 15% of them singletons. The sequence was collected from a male donor with ankylosing spondylitis. The chain joins TRBV5-1 to TRBJ2-2; D possibly matches TRBD1 or TRBD2 (5 bases each). The sequencing input was blood, either unsorted or a sorted T cell fraction (not recorded which). CDR3 nucleotides: TGCGCCAGCACCCCCCAAATAAGGGGACGCACCGGGGAGCTGTTTTTT. Translating it yields CASTPQIRGRTGELFF.